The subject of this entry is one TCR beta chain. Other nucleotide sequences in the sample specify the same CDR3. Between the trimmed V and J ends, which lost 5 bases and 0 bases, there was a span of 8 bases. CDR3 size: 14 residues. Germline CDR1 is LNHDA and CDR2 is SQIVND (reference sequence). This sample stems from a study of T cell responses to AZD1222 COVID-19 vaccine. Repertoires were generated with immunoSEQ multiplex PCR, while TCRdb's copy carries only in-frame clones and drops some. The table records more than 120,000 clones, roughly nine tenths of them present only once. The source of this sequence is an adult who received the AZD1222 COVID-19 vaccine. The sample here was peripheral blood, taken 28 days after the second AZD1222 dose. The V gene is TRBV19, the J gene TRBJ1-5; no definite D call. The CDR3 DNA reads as TGTGCCAGTAGTCCGGGATTTAGCAATCAGCCCCAGCATTTT. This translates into CASSPGFSNQPQHF.